Listed here are 4 T cell receptor beta chains from one sample, sequenced in a study of CD8+ T cells in alopecia areata. Treatment given: oral pan-JAK inhibitor, 5-10 mg twice daily. Extraction of RNA preceded its reverse transcription into cDNA, which served as the sequencing template. The protocol was immunoSEQ multiplex PCR, while the TCRdb copy is restricted to in-frame clones and leaves out a portion. The sample contains 170,000 or so clones, about 55% of which appear only once. The source was CD8+ T cells sorted from blood, collected at week 24, from a patient treated with tofacitinib. Every receptor here comes from a human donor with alopecia areata.

The rearrangement joins TRBV29-1 to TRBJ2-1, with D maybe TRBD1 (5 bases). Germline V CDR1 and CDR2: SQVTM, ANQGSEA. Trimming took 0 bases from V and 10 from J, leaving 10 bases between them. The CDR3 contains 12 residues. For the CDR3, the DNA is TGCAGCGTTGAAGATACTTCAGGGGAGCAGTTCTTC. Translated: CSVEDTSGEQFF.

The rearrangement links TRBV4-1 to TRBJ1-1, with D possibly being TRBD1 (6 bases). Trimming shortened V by 1 base and J by 6 bases, and 12 bases separated the two germline ends. The CDR3 sequence is 14 residues long. The germline gives CDR1 MGHRA, CDR2 YSYEKL. Written as DNA, the CDR3 is TGCGCCAGCAGCCAAGCCCAGGGGAGGCCTGAAGCTTTCTTT. Translated, it gives CASSQAQGRPEAFF.

The chain employs TRBV5-1 and TRBJ2-3; D is unresolved. The ends were cut back, 2 bases at V and 0 bases at J, with 4 bases in the middle. CDR1 and CDR2 (germline): SGHRS, YFSETQ. The CDR3 loop spans 13 amino acids. The CDR3 DNA is TGCGCCAGCAGCTTAGACAGCACAGATACGCAGTATTTT. Its translation is CASSLDSTDTQYF.

This clone turned up a few times. The chain uses TRBV9 and TRBJ1-1, with D unresolved. Germline values: CDR1 SGDLS, CDR2 YYNGEE. This CDR3 has 14 amino acids. V dropped 4 bases and J dropped 0 bases, with 10 bases sitting between them. CDR3 coding DNA: TGTGCCAGCAGCCCGACACGTCTGAACACTGAAGCTTTCTTT. Protein sequence: CASSPTRLNTEAFF.